This TCR beta chain is drawn from a study of T cells in women clearing cervical HPV infection. Looking at the study overall: Women with histologically confirmed HPV16-related CIN3 or worse, 2 with invasive cancer, served as cases.

As regards this clone: What it binds is not known. The CDR3 end lies 3 residues beyond the end of the read and is filled in from the germline J gene.

Profiled with immunoSEQ multiplex PCR; TCRdb holds only in-frame clones, not every one. Reported are 25,000 to 35,000 clones; the ten largest clones contain about 7.1%. Study findings and constraints: CIN3+ cases had significantly higher TCR richness than controls; evenness did not differ. Cases carried less TRBV6-7 than controls: about 0.1% versus 0.15%.

J gave up 6 bases and V 2 bases, and 6 bases lay outside the gene matches. CDR3 size: 14 residues. Germline V CDR1 and CDR2: SGHRS, YFSETQ. Sequencing was carried out using blood buffy coat. The genes are TRBV5-1 and TRBJ2-3, with TRBD1 matching 7 bases. The sequence came from a woman between 18 and 75 years old with a cervical HPV16 infection that either progressed to CIN3+ or cleared (not recorded which). CDR3 sequence reads: CASSFEGAGDTQYF. The CDR3 bases that were read are TGCGCCAGCAGCTTTGAGGGGGCAGGGGATACG.